The entry below describes one TCR beta chain. Its antigen is not identified. The V end was cut by 2 bases, the J end by 8 bases, with 15 bases between. Germline-derived CDR1 and CDR2 are SEHNR and FQNEAQ (reference sequence). The CDR3 runs 14 residues. Naive CD8 cells were CD45RO-negative, positively selected for CCR7, excluding terminally differentiated effector memory CD45RA+ cells. Donors, healthy HIV-negative adults, lacked recent acute infections or vaccinations. Only in-frame clones appear in the TCRdb table, and some are missing; sequencing was by immunoSEQ multiplex PCR. The repertoire holds millions of clones, with about 93% as singletons. This sample was included in a study of shared clonotypes between healthy human individuals. Across the study: Researchers assigned three CD4 naive, three CD4 memory, two CD8 naive and one CD8 memory plate to each donor. General study results and limits: Represented genetic and exposure-history diversity was restricted by having few donors. Rarefaction showed that sequencing of sorted subsets was incomplete (despite large depth).

Material for sequencing was naive CD8+ T cells from PBMCs. The TCR comes from a man aged 18 to 29 in good health. Some clones in this sample may be carry-over from other donors' samples. The chain carries TRBV7-9 and TRBJ1-2; D may be TRBD1 (5 bases). CDR3 sequence reads: CASSLSGRGNGYTF. In DNA, the CDR3 is TGTGCCAGCAGCTTAAGCGGGAGGGGTAACGGCTACACCTTC.